This TCR beta chain was sequenced during a study of OX40 agonist ivuxolimab in advanced cancers. About the study as a whole: Ivuxolimab was a fully human IgG2 agonistic monoclonal antibody targeting the costimulatory receptor OX40 (CD134). The paper covers the monotherapy dose-escalation part of the phase I ivuxolimab trial, which included N of about 50 patients. Among the approximately 50 dose-escalation patients, about 20 had hepatocellular carcinoma, roughly 15 melanoma, 9 renal cell carcinoma and 9 head and neck cancer. Intravenous ivuxolimab was administered to patients every 2 weeks at six dose levels: 0.01, 0.1, 0.3, 1.5, 3 and 10 mg/kg. Peripheral TCRbeta sequencing aimed to test whether ivuxolimab altered TCR sequence diversity and caused clonal T-cell expansion. In the dose-escalation cohort, nearly 85% of patients were male, and the mean age was 60 years with a range of roughly 23 to 90. Patients were allowed to have had prior anti-PD-1, anti-PD-L1 or anti-CTLA-4 therapy, and 40% to 45% of the dose-escalation patients had previously received checkpoint inhibitors. Three dose-escalation patients achieved partial responses, one with hepatocellular carcinoma and two with cutaneous melanoma.

A note on this clone: The target of this receptor is not known. The record has no base qualities; no much larger clone is one base away.

The CDR3 has 14 amino acids, counting the end cysteine and phenylalanine. This entry keeps only the CDR3 DNA: 42 bases, framed from base 1. CDR1 MNHNS and CDR2 SASEGT are derived from the germline V gene. V drops 7 bases and J drops 4 bases, leaving 15 bases in between. The trial excluded patients who had a history of autoimmune disease or were on systemic immunosuppression. In every dose cohort, peripheral blood was drawn for TCR sequencing at baseline, cycle 4 day 1, and cycle 7 day 1. The samples were taken from a phase I, first-in-human, multicenter, open-label dose-escalation trial of ivuxolimab. Adults with locally advanced or metastatic melanoma, renal cell carcinoma, hepatocellular carcinoma or head and neck squamous cell carcinoma were enrolled in the trial. Before TCR sequencing, CD4+ T cells and CD8+ T cells from peripheral blood were sorted into separate populations. What the study reported, not specific to this receptor: At doses of 0.1 to 3.0 mg/kg, clonal expansion of both CD4+ and CD8+ T cells in blood was seen between baseline and week 6. The antigen specificity of the clonally expanded peripheral T cells was not determined. In the 0.1-3.0 mg/kg groups, partial responders had among the lowest normalized peripheral clonal expansion, particularly in CD8+ T cells. Low levels of normalized T-cell clonal expansion were also shown by some nonresponding patients. After ivuxolimab, more expanded clones were found on average in CD8+ T cells than in CD4+ T cells.

To sequence the TCRbeta CDR3 region, genomic DNA was isolated from the sorted cells. The immunoSEQ Assay was used to sequence the TCRbeta CDR3 regions. Here the immuneACCESS table is served through TCRdb, limited to in-frame sequences with V and J called. Missing clones are a known gap in these copies; in checked studies unresolved V genes cover under half, and the rest lacks a known reason. This sample holds some 77,000 clones; approximately 92% were observed only once. Jointly, the top ten make up 4.8% of the sample. The chain is encoded by TRBV6-1 joined to TRBJ2-3; TRBD1 could be the D gene, as 6 bases match. The sample here was CD4+ or CD8+ T cells sorted from blood, taken in a trial of the OX40 agonist ivuxolimab. This clonotype was sampled from an adult with an advanced solid tumor such as melanoma, head and neck, liver or kidney cancer. In nucleotide form, the sequence is TGTGCCAGCACCGAAGGCAGGGGCGCAGATACGCAGTATTTT. Translated, it gives CASTEGRGADTQYF.